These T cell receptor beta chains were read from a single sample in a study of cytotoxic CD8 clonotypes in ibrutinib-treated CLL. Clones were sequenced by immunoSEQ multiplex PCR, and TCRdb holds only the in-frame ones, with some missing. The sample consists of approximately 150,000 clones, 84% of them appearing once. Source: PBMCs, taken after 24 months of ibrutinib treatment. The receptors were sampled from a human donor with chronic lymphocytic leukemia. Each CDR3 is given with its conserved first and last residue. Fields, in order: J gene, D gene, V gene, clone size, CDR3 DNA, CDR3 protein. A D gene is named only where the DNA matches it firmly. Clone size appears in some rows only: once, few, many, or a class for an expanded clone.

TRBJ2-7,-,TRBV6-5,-,TGTGCCAGCAGTCGCCTTGAAGGTTACGAGCAGTACTTC,CASSRLEGYEQYF
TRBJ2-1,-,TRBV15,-,TGTGCCACCAGAGTAATGGACAGAAGAGCCTACAATGAGCAGTTCTTC,CATRVMDRRAYNEQFF
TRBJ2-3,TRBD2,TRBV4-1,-,TGCGCCAGCAGACAAGCGGGAGCGGCTGATACGCAGTATTTT,CASRQAGAADTQYF
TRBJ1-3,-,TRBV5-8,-,TGTGCCAGCAGCTTGTTGCTTGGAAACACCATATATTTT,CASSLLLGNTIYF
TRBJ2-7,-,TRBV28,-,TGTGCCAGCAGTCCGACGATAGGGGCATACGAGCAGTACTTC,CASSPTIGAYEQYF
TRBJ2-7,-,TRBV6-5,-,TGTGCCAGCAGGGTGGGGGGCGTAAAGTACGAGCAGTACTTC,CASRVGGVKYEQYF
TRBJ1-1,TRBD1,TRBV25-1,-,TGTGCCAGCAGTGCCGGGACAGGGGGATTTTGGAACACTGAAGCTTTCTTT,CASSAGTGGFWNTEAFF
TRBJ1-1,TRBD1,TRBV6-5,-,TGTGCCAGCAGTTATGGTGGGACAGTGAACACTGAAGCTTTCTTT,CASSYGGTVNTEAFF
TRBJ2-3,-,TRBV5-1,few,TGCGCCAGCAGCTTGGCGCCGCCCAACGGGGGCACAGATACGCAGTATTTT,CASSLAPPNGGTDTQYF
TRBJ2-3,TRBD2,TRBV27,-,TGTGCCAGCAGTTTATCGCGAGGTAGCGGGAGAGCAGATACGCAGTATTTT,CASSLSRGSGRADTQYF
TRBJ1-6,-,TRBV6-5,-,TGTGCCAGCAGCCCCCCGAGACAGATAAGCTCACCCCTCCACTTT,CASSPPRQISSPLHF
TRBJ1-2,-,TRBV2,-,TGTGCCATCAAGCAGGGGCCTGAGGCTGGCTACACCTTC,CAIKQGPEAGYTF
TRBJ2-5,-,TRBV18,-,TGTGCCAGCTCACCGGCTCAGGTCCAAGAGACCCAGTACTTC,CASSPAQVQETQYF
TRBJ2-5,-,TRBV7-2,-,TGTGCCAGCAGCCCTGGGGGGTACCAAGAGACCCAGTACTTC,CASSPGGYQETQYF
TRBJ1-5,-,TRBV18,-,TGTGCCAGCTCTCACGACGGAAGGGGCAATCAGCCCCAGCATTTT,CASSHDGRGNQPQHF
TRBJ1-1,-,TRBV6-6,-,TGTGCCAGCAGAGGGGGGAAAGGGACTGAAGCTTTCTTT,CASRGGKGTEAFF
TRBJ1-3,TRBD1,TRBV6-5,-,TGTGCCAGCAGGGGGACAGGGGGCGTTGGAAACACCATATATTTT,CASRGTGGVGNTIYF
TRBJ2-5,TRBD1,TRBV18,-,TGTGCCAGCTCACCCGGGACAGCGAGAGAGACCCAGTACTTC,CASSPGTARETQYF
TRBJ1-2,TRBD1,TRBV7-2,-,TGTGCCAGCAGCTCCTTGGACAGGGCTAATCATGGCTACACCTTC,CASSSLDRANHGYTF
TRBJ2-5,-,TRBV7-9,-,TGTGCCAGCAGCTTAGGCCAGGGGCAAGAGACCCAGTACTTC,CASSLGQGQETQYF
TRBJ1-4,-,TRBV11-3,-,TGTGCCAGCAGCACGCGCCTAAGGGTAACTAATGAAAAACTGTTTTTT,CASSTRLRVTNEKLFF
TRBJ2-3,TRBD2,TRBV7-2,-,TGTGCCAGCAGCTTGGGACTAGCGGGGGGGCAAGATACGCAGTATTTT,CASSLGLAGGQDTQYF
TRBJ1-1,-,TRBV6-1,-,TGTGCCAGCAGTCGGGGGGTCGCAGCTTTCTTT,CASSRGVAAFF